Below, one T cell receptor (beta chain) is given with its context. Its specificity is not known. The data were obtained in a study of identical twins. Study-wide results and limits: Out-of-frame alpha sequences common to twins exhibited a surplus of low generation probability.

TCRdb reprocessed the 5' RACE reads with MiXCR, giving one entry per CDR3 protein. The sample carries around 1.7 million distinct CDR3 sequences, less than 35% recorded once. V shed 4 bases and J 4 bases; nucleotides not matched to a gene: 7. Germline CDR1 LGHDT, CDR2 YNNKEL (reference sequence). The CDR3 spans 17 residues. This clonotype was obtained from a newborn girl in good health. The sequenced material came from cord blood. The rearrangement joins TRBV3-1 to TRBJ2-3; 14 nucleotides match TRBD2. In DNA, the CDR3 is TGTGCCAGCAGCCCCCGGACTAGCGGGGGGCGGTCAGATACGCAGTATTTT. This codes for CASSPRTSGGRSDTQYF.